This TCR beta chain was documented in a study of blood T cell repertoires in COVID-19. Study as a whole: Researchers got acute and convalescent COVID-19 samples from the United States, Italy and Spain. T cells, B-cell-depleted T cells, or PBMCs provided the cDNA or gDNA that served as material.

As handled by the study authors: Amplification with reference gene primers provided the estimates of nucleated cell counts. TCRdb's table, derived via immunoSEQ multiplex PCR, lists solely in-frame clones and lacks some. The V and J calls and the clone size are those of that table, but D and trimming were determined from the DNA. The data contain around 38,000 clones, 89% of them singletons. The source material was peripheral blood. This TCR derives from a human donor in a cohort sampled during active COVID-19.

The CDR3 DNA reads as TGCGCCAGCAGCTTGGTAGACGGGAGCGGCGAGCAGTTCTTC. Protein: CASSLVDGSGEQFF. The rearrangement uses TRBV5-1 and TRBJ2-1, with D possibly TRBD2 on 6 matching bases. Germline V gene data show CDR1 as SGHRS and CDR2 as YFSETQ. The V gene lost 0 bases and the J gene lost 10 bases, with 14 bases spanning the gap. The CDR3 covers 14 residues.